This T cell receptor (beta chain) derives from a study of T cell repertoires in aging, cancer and after chemotherapy. Overall study results and limits: Untreated cancer patients had significantly lower blood TCR diversity than age-matched healthy donors. Healthy donors lost TCR diversity with age mainly through richness, cancer patients through richness and evenness. Across the chemotherapy interval, each cancer cohort showed higher median generation probability, suggesting thymic rebound.

Rearranged V-D-J TRB sequences were amplified with a mixed TRB-A/B primer pool. TCRdb passed the multiplex PCR reads through MiXCR, listing each CDR3 protein once. Of fewer than 8,500 distinct CDR3 sequences in the sample, 30% were seen once. Trimming cost V 7 bases and J 2 bases, with 10 bases left between them. The CDR3 is 13 amino acids. Per germline, CDR1 ENHRY and CDR2 SYGVKD. In regard to this clonotype: The antigen is not known.

The template was genomic DNA from peripheral blood, not RNA. The sequence derives from a human donor with a blood cancer. Sequencing was carried out using blood. The chain is built from TRBV10-3 and TRBJ2-3; D remains ambiguous. The CDR3 nucleotides are TGTGCCATCACCGTCGACCCCACAGATACGCAGTATTTT. This translates into CAITVDPTDTQYF.